Below are 12 T cell receptor beta chains sequenced from a single sample in a study of blood T cell repertoires in COVID-19. Clones were read by immunoSEQ multiplex PCR, and TCRdb kept only the in-frame ones, dropping some. The sample holds around 250,000 clones, about 87% seen once. The sample comprised PBMCs or T cells enriched from blood (not recorded which). All receptors come from a man between 50 and 59 years old who had been exposed to COVID-19.

The V call is TRBV3-1 (or the pseudogene TRBV3-2), the J call TRBJ1-4; 7 bases line up with TRBD1. The V and J ends lost 2 bases and 0 bases, in that order; junction bases with no gene match: 15. The CDR3 has 20 amino acids. Germline V CDR1 and CDR2: LGHDT, YNNKEL (reference sequence). This CDR3 is CASSQWDSHKGVATNEKLFF. The CDR3 DNA follows: TGTGCCAGCAGCCAATGGGACAGCCATAAAGGTGTCGCAACTAATGAAAAACTGTTTTTT.

The chain recombines TRBV14 with TRBJ1-6; D is unresolved. The length of the CDR3 is 14 residues. In germline, CDR1 is SGHDN, CDR2 FVKESK. The V and J ends lost 0 bases and 6 bases respectively, with 6 bases between them. This CDR3 reads CASSQDRGNSPLHF. CDR3 in DNA: TGTGCCAGCAGCCAAGACCGGGGTAATTCACCCCTCCACTTT.

The rearrangement uses TRBV27 and TRBJ2-5; 9 nucleotides line up with TRBD1. The junction had 6 bases not matched to a gene; V was cut back by 5 bases and J by 5 bases. The CDR3 has 14 residues. Germline values: CDR1 MNHEY, CDR2 SMNVEV (reference sequence). The CDR3 protein is CASSRLGQGETQYF. CDR3 sequence (DNA): TGTGCCAGCAGTCGCCTGGGACAGGGTGAGACCCAGTACTTC.

In its sample, this clone was seen once. This chain connects TRBV28 to TRBJ1-2, with a weak D call TRBD1 (5 bases). The length of the CDR3 is 14 residues. Trimming took 5 bases from V and 8 from J, leaving 18 bases between them. Germline V lookup: CDR1 MDHEN, CDR2 SYDVKM. The CDR3 here is CASSLSFRGIGYTF. The CDR3, as DNA: TGTGCCAGCAGTCTTTCATTTCGGGGGATCGGCTACACCTTC.

Note on this clone: One end of the junction varies from germline; a read error may be responsible. The chain carries TRBV2 and TRBJ1-3; 11 nucleotides agree with TRBD1. Germline V gene data show CDR1 as SNHLY and CDR2 as FYNNEI. This CDR3 comprises 14 residues. The CDR3 reads CASSEAGDRGRYDF. CDR3 coding DNA: TGTGCCAGCAGTGAAGCGGGGGACAGGGGGAGATACGATTTT.

The V and J genes are TRBV5-1 and TRBJ1-4; D is ambiguous. V was clipped by 3 bases and J by 8 bases, with 11 bases between them. CDR1 is SGHRS and CDR2 is YFSETQ in the germline V gene. The CDR3 runs to 13 residues. The CDR3: CASSSPGTEKLFF. In DNA, the CDR3 is TGCGCCAGCAGCTCCCCGGGTACCGAAAAACTGTTTTTT. Together with reference TRBV5-1 and TRBJ1-4, the CDR3 gives the full variable domain: KAGVTQTPRYLIKTRGQQVTLSCSPISGHRSVSWYQQTPGQGLQFLFEYFSETQRNKGNFPGRFSGRQFSNSRSEMNVSTLELGDSALYLCASSSPGTEKLFFGSGTQLSVL.

The rearrangement links TRBV18 to TRBJ2-6; D is ambiguous. V lost 6 bases, J lost 2 bases, and 8 bases lay in between. The CDR3 is 14 amino acids. Germline CDR1 is KGHSH and CDR2 is LQKENI. The CDR3: CASSQVTGANVLTF. The CDR3 nucleotides are TGTGCCAGCTCCCAGGTAACTGGGGCCAACGTCCTGACTTTC.

CDR3 bases: TGTGCCAGTAGTACACAAAATTACAATGAGCAGTTCTTC. Protein: CASSTQNYNEQFF. The rearrangement uses TRBV19 and TRBJ2-1; D not certain. Per the germline V gene, CDR1 is LNHDA and CDR2 is SQIVND (reference sequence). V lost 4 bases to trimming and J lost 4 bases, with 8 bases between them. The CDR3 runs to 13 residues.

The genes are TRBV15 and TRBJ2-7; 7 nucleotides line up with TRBD2. Germline lookup yields CDR1 LNHNV and CDR2 YYDKDF (reference sequence). Trimming took 1 base from V and 1 from J; bases not matched to a gene: 1. The CDR3 extends over 14 amino acids. The CDR3 coding sequence is TGTGCCACCAGCAGAGGGGGAGGGTCCTACGAGCAGTACGTC. The encoded protein is CATSRGGGSYEQYV.

This clone was picked up one time. The V gene is TRBV9, the J gene TRBJ2-7; D remains unclear. Trimming removed 3 bases at V and 6 bases at J, with 13 bases between. The CDR3 runs 13 residues. CDR1 SGDLS and CDR2 YYNGEE come from the germline V gene. Here the CDR3 reads CASSATAHLEQYF. The CDR3 region has the DNA TGTGCCAGCAGCGCCACAGCCCATCTCGAGCAGTACTTC.

The gene calls are TRBV5-1 and TRBJ1-6; 7 bases agree with TRBD1. Trimming took 3 bases from V and 3 from J; bases not matched to a gene: 9. The CDR3 totals 17 residues. Germline V CDR1 and CDR2: SGHRS, YFSETQ. CDR3 residues: CASSSYSPGGYNSPLHF. In DNA, the CDR3 is TGCGCCAGCAGCTCCTACAGCCCAGGGGGCTATAATTCACCCCTCCACTTT.

CDR3 sequence (DNA): TGTGCCTGGACAAGAGGCGAAACGGAGCAGTTCTTC. It specifies CAWTRGETEQFF. The chain couples TRBV30 to TRBJ2-1; no firm D call. Trimming removed 4 bases from V and 10 bases from J, with 14 bases in between. Looked up from germline, CDR1 is GTSNPN and CDR2 is SVGIG (reference sequence). This CDR3 comprises 12 residues.